This T cell receptor beta chain was sequenced during a study of CD8+ T cells in alopecia areata. Whole-study results and caveats: Mice showed clearer TCR sharing than patients did, a gap that was possibly HLA-related. Lesional scalp displayed greater clonality than normal scalp, most notably in alopecia totalis/universalis.

About this clone itself: Its matching antigen is unknown.

CDR3 length: 14 residues. Germline lookup yields CDR1 LNHNV and CDR2 YYDKDF (reference sequence). V gave up 5 bases and J gave up 0 bases, with 10 bases separating them. Regarding treatment: oral pan-JAK inhibitor, 5-10 mg twice daily. Peripheral blood samples and lesional scalp punch biopsies were obtained from alopecia areata patients. Extraction and reverse transcription of RNA yielded cDNA as the sequencing template. Generated by immunoSEQ multiplex PCR, the TCRdb table keeps only in-frame clones and is missing some. This sample carries 150,000 to 200,000 clones, roughly 70% of them seen once, and the ten largest clones take about 1.3%.

The sample here was CD4+ T cells sorted from blood, taken at roughly week 49, from a patient treated with tofacitinib. This receptor was obtained from a human donor with alopecia areata. The chain employs TRBV15 and TRBJ2-5, with TRBD1 as a possible D gene (5 bases). CDR3 nucleotides: TGTGCCACCAGCTTCCGACAGAACCAAGAGACCCAGTACTTC. As protein: CATSFRQNQETQYF.